This T cell receptor beta chain was obtained from a study of blood T cell repertoires in COVID-19. At the level of the study: The cDNA or gDNA used as material had been derived from T cells, B-cell-depleted T cells, or PBMCs.

Per the authors' pipeline: Estimated nucleated cell counts came from reference gene primer amplification. Measured with immunoSEQ multiplex PCR; TCRdb has only the in-frame clones, and not every one. V, J and clone size derive from that table, while D and trimming were established from the DNA sequence. This table has about 160,000 clones, about 81% appearing once. The receptor's source is a woman of 80 years or more with acute or convalescent COVID-19. Specimen: peripheral blood.

Here the CDR3 reads CASSPPQGWFYEQYF. CDR3 DNA: TGTGCCAGCAGTCCCCCACAGGGTTGGTTCTACGAGCAGTACTTC. The chain employs TRBV28 and TRBJ2-7; a weak D match, TRBD1 (6 bases). V lost 5 bases and J lost 3, with 17 bases in between. Germline loops: CDR1 MDHEN, CDR2 SYDVKM. The CDR3 spans 15 residues. The full variable domain, in which reference TRBV28 and TRBJ2-7 provide the parts outside the CDR3, is DVKVTQSSRYLVKRTGEKVFLECVQDMDHENMFWYRQDPGLGLRLIYFSYDVKMKEKGDIPEGYSVSREKKERFSLILESASTNQTSMYLCASSPPQGWFYEQYFGPGTRLTVT.